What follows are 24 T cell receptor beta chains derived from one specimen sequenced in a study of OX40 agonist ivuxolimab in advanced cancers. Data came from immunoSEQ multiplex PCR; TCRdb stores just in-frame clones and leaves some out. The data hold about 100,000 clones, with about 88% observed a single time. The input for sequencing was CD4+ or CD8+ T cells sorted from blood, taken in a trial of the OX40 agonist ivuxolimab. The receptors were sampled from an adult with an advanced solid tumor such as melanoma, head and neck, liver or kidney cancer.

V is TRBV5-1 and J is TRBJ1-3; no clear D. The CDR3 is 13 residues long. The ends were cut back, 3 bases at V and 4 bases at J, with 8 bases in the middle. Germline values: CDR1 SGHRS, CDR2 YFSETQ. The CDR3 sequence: CASSSAVGNTIYF. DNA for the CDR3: TGCGCCAGCAGCTCAGCGGTGGGAAACACCATATATTTT.

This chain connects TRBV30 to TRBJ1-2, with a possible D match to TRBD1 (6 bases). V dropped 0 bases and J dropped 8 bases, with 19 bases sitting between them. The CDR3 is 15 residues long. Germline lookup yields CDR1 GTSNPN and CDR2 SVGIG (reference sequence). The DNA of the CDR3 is TGTGCCTGGAGTGTACTCAAAGGGGGGACTTACGGCTACACCTTC. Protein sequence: CAWSVLKGGTYGYTF.

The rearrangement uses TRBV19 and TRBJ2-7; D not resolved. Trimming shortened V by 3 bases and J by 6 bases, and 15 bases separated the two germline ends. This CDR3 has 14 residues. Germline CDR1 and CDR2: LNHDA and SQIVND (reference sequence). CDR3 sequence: CASSMQFGLGEQYF. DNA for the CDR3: TGTGCCAGTAGTATGCAGTTTGGGCTGGGCGAGCAGTACTTC.

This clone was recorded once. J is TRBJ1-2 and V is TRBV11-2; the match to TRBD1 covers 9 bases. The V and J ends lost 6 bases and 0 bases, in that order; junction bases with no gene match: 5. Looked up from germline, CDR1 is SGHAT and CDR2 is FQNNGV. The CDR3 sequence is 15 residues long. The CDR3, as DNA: TGTGCCAGCAGTCCCGACAGGGGGACTAACTATGGCTACACCTTC. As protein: CASSPDRGTNYGYTF.

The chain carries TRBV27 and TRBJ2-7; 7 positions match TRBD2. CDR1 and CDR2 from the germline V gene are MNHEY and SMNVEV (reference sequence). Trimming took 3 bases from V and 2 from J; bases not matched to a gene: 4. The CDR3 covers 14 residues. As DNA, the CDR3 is TGTGCCAGCAGTTTGAGCGGGACCGCCTACGAGCAGTACTTC. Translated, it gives CASSLSGTAYEQYF.

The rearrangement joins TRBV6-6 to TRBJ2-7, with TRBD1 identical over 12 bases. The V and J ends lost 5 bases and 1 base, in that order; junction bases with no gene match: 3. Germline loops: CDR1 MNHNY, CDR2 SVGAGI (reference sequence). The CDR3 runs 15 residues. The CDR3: CASSPGQGASYEQYF. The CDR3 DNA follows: TGTGCCAGCAGTCCGGGACAGGGGGCGTCCTACGAGCAGTACTTC.

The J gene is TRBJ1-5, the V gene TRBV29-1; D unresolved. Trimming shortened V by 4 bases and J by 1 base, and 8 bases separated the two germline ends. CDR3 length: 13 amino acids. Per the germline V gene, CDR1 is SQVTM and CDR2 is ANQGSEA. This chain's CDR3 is CSVAQSSNQPQHF. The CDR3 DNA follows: TGCAGCGTTGCCCAGAGCAGCAATCAGCCCCAGCATTTT.

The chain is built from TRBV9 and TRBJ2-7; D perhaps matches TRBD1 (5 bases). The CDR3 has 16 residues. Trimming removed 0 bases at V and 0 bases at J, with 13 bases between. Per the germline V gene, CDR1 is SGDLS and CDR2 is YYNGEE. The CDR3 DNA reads TGTGCCAGCAGCGTAGGTGGGGCCCGGAGCTCCTACGAGCAGTACTTC. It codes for CASSVGGARSSYEQYF.

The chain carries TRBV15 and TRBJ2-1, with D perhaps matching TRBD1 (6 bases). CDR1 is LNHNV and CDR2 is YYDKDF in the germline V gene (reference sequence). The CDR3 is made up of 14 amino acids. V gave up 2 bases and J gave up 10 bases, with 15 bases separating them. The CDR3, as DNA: TGTGCCACCAGCAGACCCACCAACAGGGCAGAGCAGTTCTTC. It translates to CATSRPTNRAEQFF. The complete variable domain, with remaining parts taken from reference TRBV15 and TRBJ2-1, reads DAMVIQNPRYQVTQFGKPVTLSCSQTLNHNVMYWYQQKSSQAPKLLFHYYDKDFNNEADTPDNFQSRRPNTSFCFLDIRSPGLGDTAMYLCATSRPTNRAEQFFGPGTRLTVL.

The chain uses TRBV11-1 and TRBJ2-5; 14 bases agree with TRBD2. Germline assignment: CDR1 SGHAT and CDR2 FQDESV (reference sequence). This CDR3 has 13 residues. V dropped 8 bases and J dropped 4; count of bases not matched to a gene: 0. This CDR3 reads CASGLAGGETQYF. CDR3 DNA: TGTGCCAGCGGACTAGCGGGGGGAGAGACCCAGTACTTC.

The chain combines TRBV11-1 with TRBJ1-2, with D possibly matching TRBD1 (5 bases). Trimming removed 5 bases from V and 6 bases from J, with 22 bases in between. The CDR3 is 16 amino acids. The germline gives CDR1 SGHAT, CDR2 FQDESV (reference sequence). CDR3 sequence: CASSQNHGAVSDGYTF. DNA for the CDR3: TGTGCCAGCAGCCAGAATCATGGGGCAGTGTCGGATGGCTACACCTTC.

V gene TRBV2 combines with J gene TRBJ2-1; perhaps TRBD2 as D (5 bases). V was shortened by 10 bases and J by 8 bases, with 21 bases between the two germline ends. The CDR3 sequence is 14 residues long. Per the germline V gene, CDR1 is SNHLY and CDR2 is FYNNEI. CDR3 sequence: CATRRTGVNDEQFF. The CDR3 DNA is TGTGCCACCCGGCGGACTGGGGTTAACGATGAGCAGTTCTTC.

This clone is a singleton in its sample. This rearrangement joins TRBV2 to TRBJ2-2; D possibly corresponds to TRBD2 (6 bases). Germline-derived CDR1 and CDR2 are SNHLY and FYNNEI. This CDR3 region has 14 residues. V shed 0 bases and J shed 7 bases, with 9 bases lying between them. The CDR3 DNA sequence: TGTGCCAGCAGTGAAGCTTCGACTAGCGGGGAGCTGTTTTTT. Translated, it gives CASSEASTSGELFF.

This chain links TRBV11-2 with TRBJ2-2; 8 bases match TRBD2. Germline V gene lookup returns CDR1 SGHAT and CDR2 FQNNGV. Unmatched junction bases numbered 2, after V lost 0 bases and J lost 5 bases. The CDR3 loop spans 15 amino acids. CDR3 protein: CASSLDGRGTGELFF. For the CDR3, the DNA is TGTGCCAGCAGCTTAGACGGGAGGGGTACCGGGGAGCTGTTTTTT.

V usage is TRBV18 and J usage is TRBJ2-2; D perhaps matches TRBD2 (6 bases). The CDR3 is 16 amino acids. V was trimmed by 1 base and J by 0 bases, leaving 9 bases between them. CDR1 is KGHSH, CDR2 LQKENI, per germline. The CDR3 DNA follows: TGTGCCAGCTCACCACTTGGGGGGTCGAACACCGGGGAGCTGTTTTTT. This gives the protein CASSPLGGSNTGELFF.

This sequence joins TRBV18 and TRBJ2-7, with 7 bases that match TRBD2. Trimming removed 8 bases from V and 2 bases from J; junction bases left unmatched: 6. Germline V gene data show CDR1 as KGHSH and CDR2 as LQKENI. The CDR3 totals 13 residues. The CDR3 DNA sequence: TGTGCCAGCGGAGGTCGGGGGGCCTACGAGCAGTACTTC. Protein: CASGGRGAYEQYF.

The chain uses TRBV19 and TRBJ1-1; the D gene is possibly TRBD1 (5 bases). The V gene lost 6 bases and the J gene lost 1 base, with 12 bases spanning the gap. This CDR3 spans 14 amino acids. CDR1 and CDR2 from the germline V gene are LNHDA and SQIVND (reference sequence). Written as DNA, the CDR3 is TGTGCCAGTAGCCCCCAGGGCCGGAACACTGAAGCTTTCTTT. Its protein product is CASSPQGRNTEAFF. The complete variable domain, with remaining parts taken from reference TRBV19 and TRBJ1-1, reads DGGITQSPKYLFRKEGQNVTLSCEQNLNHDAMYWYRQDPGQGLRLIYYSQIVNDFQKGDIAEGYSVSREKKESFPLTVTSAQKNPTAFYLCASSPQGRNTEAFFGQGTRLTVV.

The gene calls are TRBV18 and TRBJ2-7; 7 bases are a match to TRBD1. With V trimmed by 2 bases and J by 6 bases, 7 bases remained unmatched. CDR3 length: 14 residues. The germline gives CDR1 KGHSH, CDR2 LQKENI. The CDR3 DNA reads TGTGCCAGCTCACCAATCGGACAGGCCTCCGAGCAGTACTTC. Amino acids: CASSPIGQASEQYF.

CDR3 loop: CASSWRGETQYF. The CDR3 DNA is TGCGCCAGCAGCTGGAGGGGAGAGACCCAGTACTTC. The chain combines TRBV5-1 with TRBJ2-5; possible D gene TRBD2, 6 bases. The CDR3 consists of 12 residues. V was trimmed by 3 bases and J by 4 bases, leaving 7 bases between them. CDR1 SGHRS and CDR2 YFSETQ come from the germline V gene.

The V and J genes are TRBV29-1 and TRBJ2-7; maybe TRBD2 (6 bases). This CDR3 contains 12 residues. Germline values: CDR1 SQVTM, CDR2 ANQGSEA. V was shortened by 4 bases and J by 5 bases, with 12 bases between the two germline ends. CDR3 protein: CSVVEGTHEQYF. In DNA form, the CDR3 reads TGCAGCGTTGTGGAGGGAACGCACGAGCAGTACTTC.

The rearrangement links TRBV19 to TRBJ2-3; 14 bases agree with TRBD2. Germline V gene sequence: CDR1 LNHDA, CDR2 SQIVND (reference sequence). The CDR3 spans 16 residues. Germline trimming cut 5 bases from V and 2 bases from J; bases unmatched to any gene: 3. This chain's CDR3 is CASSSTSGRVTDTQYF. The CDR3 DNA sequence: TGTGCCAGTAGTTCGACTAGCGGGAGGGTCACAGATACGCAGTATTTT.

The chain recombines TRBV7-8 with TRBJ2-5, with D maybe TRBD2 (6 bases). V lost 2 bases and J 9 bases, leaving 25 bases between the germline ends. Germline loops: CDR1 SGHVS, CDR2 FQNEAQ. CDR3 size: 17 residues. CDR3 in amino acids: CASSLISGATGYGSQYF. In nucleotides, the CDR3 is TGTGCCAGCAGCTTAATATCGGGAGCGACTGGATATGGGTCCCAGTACTTC. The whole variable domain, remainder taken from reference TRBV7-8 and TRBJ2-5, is GAGVSQSPRYKVAKRGQDVALRCDPISGHVSLFWYQQALGQGPEFLTYFQNEAQLDKSGLPSDRFFAERPEGSVSTLKIQRTQQEDSAVYLCASSLISGATGYGSQYFGPGTRLLVL.

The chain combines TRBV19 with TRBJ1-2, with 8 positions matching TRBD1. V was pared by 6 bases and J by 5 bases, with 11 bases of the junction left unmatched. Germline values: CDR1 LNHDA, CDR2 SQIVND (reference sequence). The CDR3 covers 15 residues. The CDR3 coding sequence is TGTGCCAGTAGGGGACAGGCTCAGATTAATTATGGCTACACCTTC. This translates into CASRGQAQINYGYTF.

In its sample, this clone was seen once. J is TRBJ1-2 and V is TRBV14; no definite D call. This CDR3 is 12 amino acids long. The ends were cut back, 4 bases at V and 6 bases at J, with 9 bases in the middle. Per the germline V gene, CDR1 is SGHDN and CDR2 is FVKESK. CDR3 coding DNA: TGTGCCAGCAGCCGCCGAGTAGATGGCTACACCTTC. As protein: CASSRRVDGYTF. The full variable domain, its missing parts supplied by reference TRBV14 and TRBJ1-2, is EAGVTQFPSHSVIEKGQTVTLRCDPISGHDNLYWYRRVMGKEIKFLLHFVKESKQDESGMPNNRFLAERTGGTYSTLKVQPAELEDSGVYFCASSRRVDGYTFGSGTRLTVV.